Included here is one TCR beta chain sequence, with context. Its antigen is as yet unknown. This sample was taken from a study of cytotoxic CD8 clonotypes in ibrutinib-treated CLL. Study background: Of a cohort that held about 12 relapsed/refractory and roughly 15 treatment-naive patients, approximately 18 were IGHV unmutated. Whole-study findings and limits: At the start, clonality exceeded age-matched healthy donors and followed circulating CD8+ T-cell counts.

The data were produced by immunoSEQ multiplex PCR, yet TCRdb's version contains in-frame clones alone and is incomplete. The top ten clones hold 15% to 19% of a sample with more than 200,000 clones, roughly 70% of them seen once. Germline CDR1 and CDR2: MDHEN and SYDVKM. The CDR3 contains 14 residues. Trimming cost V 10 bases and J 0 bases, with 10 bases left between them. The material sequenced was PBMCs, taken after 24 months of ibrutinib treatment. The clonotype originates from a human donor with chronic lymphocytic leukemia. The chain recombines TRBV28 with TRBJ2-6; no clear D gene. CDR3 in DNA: TGTGCCACCCTTGACCGCTCTGGGGCCAACGTCCTGACTTTC. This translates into CATLDRSGANVLTF.